This TCR beta chain emerged from a study of PD-1 blockade in classical Hodgkin lymphoma. Whole-study findings and limits: Exclusion covered patients beginning nivolumab under 1 year post-ASCT. Reports described newly diagnosed patients as having lower baseline TCR diversity than healthy donors. A significant rise in TCR diversity was seen by C4D1 for CD4+ cells but not for CD8+ cells.

Method: immunoSEQ multiplex PCR; TCRdb's copy keeps in-frame clones and lacks some. The sample has some 13,000 clones, around nine tenths seen once. Comments on this clone: Its antigen is as yet unknown.

All the patients suffered relapse after autologous stem cell transplantation, and brentuximab vedotin exposure differed. Germline lookup yields CDR1 SEHNR and CDR2 FQNEAQ (reference sequence). Trimming cost V 1 base and J 6 bases; bases outside gene matches: 5. CDR3 length: 16 residues. The specimen was peripheral blood mononuclear cells (PBMCs), collected at baseline. The chain couples TRBV7-9 to TRBJ1-5; TRBD1 matches at 11 bases. This receptor was obtained from a human donor with classical Hodgkin lymphoma. In DNA, the CDR3 is TGTGCCAGCAGCTTAGGGACAGGGGGCGAAGGTCAGCCCCAGCATTTT. Translated, it gives CASSLGTGGEGQPQHF.